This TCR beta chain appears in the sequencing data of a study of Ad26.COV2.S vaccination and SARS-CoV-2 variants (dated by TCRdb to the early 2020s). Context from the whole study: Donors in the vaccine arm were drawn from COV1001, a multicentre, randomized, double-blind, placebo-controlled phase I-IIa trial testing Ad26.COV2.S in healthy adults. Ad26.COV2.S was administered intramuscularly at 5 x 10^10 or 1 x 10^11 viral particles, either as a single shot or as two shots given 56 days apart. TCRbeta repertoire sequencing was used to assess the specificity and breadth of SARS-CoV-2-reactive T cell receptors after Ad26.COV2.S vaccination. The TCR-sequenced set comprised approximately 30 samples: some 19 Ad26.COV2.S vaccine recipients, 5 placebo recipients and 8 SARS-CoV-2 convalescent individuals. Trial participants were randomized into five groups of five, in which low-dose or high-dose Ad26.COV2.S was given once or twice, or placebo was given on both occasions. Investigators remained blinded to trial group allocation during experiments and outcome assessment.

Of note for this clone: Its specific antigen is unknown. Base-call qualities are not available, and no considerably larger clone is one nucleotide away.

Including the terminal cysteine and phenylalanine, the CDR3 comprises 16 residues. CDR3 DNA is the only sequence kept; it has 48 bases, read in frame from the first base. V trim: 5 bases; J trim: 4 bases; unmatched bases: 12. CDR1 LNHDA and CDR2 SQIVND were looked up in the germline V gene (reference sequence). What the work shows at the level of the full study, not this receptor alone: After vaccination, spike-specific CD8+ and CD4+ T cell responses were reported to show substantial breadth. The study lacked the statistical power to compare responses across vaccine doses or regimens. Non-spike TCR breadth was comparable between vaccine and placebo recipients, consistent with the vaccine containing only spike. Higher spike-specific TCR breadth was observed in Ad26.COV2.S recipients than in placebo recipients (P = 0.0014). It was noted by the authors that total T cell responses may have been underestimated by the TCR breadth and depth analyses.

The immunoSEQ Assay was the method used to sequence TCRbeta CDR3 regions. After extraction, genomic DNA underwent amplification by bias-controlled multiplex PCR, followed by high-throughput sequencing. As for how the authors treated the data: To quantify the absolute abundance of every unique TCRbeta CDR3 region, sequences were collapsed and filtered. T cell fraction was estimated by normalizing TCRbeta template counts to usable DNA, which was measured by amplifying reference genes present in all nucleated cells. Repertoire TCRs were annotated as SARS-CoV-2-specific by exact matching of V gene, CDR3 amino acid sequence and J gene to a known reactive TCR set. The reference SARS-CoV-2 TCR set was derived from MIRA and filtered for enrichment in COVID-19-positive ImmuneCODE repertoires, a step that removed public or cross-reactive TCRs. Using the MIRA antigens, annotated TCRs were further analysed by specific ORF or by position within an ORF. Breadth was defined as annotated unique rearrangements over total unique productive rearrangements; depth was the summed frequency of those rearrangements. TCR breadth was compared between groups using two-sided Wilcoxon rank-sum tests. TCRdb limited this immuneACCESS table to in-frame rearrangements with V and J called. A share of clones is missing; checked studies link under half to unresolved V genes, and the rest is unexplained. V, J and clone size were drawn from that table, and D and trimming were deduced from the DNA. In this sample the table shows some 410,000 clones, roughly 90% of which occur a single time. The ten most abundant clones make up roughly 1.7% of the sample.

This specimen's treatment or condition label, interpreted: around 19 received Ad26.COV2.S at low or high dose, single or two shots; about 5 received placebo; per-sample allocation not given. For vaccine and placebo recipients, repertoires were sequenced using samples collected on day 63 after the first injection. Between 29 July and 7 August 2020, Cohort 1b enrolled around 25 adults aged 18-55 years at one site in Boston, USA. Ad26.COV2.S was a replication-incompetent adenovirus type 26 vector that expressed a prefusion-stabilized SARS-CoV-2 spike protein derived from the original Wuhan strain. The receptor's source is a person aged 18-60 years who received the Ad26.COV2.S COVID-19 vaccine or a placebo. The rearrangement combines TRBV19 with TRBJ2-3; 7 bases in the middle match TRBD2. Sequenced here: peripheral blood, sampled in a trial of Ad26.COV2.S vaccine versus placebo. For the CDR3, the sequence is CASSPFAGEWADTQYF. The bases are TGTGCCAGTAGTCCCTTTGCGGGGGAATGGGCAGATACGCAGTATTTT.